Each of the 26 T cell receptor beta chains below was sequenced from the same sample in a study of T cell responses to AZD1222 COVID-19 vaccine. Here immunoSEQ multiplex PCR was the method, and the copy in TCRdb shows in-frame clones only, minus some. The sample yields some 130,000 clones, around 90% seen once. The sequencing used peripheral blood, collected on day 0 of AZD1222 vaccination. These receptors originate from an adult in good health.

CDR3 coding DNA: TGTGCCTGGAGGCCTAGGGGGAGGGATACGCAGTATTTT. Its translation is CAWRPRGRDTQYF. The chain links TRBV30 to TRBJ2-3, with D perhaps matching TRBD1 or TRBD2 (6 bases each). The CDR3 loop spans 13 amino acids. V gave up 3 bases and J gave up 6 bases, with 13 bases separating them. Looked up from germline, CDR1 is GTSNPN and CDR2 is SVGIG (reference sequence).

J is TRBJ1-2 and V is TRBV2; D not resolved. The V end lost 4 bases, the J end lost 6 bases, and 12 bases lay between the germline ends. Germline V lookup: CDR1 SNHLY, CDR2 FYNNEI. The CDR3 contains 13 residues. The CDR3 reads CASSGEMANGYTF. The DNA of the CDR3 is TGTGCCAGCAGTGGGGAGATGGCGAATGGCTACACCTTC.

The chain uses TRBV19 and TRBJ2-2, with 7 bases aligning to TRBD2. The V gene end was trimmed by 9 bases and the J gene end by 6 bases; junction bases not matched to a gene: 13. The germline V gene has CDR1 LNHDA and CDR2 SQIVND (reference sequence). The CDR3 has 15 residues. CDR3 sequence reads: CASRGREKIAGELFF. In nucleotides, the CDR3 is TGTGCCAGCCGAGGGAGGGAAAAAATAGCCGGGGAGCTGTTTTTT.

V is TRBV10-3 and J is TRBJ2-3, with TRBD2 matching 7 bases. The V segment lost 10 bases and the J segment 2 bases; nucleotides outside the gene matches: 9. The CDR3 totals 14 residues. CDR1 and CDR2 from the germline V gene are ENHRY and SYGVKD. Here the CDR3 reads CATESGDLTDTQYF. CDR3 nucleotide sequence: TGTGCCACGGAGAGCGGGGATCTCACAGATACGCAGTATTTT.

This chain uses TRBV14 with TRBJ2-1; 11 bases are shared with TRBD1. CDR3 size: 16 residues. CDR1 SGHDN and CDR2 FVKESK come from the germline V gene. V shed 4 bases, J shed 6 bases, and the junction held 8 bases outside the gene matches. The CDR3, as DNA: TGTGCCAGCAGCCGGGGGACAGGGGGGCTAAGCAATGAGCAGTTCTTC. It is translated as CASSRGTGGLSNEQFF.

In DNA form, the CDR3 reads TGTGCCAGCAAAGCGGGTACTAGTTCCGGAGTCTACGAGCAGTACTTC. Translating gives CASKAGTSSGVYEQYF. The chain combines TRBV19 with TRBJ2-7; tentatively, D is TRBD2 (6 bases). Germline-derived CDR1 and CDR2 are LNHDA and SQIVND (reference sequence). Trimming stripped 9 bases from V and 3 bases from J, with 24 bases between. The CDR3 has 16 amino acids.

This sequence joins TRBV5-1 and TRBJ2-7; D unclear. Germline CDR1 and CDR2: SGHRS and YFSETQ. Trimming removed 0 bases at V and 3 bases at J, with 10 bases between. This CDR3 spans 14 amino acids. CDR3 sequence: CASSLGQLNYEQYF. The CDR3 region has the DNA TGCGCCAGCAGCTTGGGCCAGTTGAACTACGAGCAGTACTTC.

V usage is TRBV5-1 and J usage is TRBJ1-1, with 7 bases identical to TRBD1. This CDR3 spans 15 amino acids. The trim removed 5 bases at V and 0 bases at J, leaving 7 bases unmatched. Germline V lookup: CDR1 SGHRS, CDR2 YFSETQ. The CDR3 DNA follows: TGCGCCAGCAGGACCGAGGACAGGCTGAACACTGAAGCTTTCTTT. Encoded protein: CASRTEDRLNTEAFF. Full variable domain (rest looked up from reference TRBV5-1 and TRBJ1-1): KAGVTQTPRYLIKTRGQQVTLSCSPISGHRSVSWYQQTPGQGLQFLFEYFSETQRNKGNFPGRFSGRQFSNSRSEMNVSTLELGDSALYLCASRTEDRLNTEAFFGQGTRLTVV.

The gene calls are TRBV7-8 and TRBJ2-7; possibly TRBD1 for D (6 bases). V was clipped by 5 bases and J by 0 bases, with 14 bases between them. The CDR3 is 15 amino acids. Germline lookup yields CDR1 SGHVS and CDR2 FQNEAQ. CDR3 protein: CASSRRQESSYEQYF. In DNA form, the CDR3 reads TGTGCCAGCAGCCGCCGACAGGAAAGCTCCTACGAGCAGTACTTC.

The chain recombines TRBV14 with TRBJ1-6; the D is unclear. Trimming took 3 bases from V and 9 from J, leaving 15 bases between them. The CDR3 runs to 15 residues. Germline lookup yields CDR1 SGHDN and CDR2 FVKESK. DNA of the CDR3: TGTGCCAGCAGCCAGGCCGCTCCGTTCAGTTCACCCCTCCACTTT. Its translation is CASSQAAPFSSPLHF.

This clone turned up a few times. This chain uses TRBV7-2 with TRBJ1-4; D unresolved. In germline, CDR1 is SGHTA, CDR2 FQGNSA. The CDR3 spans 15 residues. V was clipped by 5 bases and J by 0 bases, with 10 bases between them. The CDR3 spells CASSPPYSTNEKLFF. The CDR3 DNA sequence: TGTGCCAGCAGCCCACCCTACTCAACTAATGAAAAACTGTTTTTT.

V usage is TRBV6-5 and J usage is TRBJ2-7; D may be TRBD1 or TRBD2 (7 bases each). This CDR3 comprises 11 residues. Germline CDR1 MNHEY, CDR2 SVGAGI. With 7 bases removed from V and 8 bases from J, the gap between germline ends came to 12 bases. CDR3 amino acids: CASKAGQQQYF. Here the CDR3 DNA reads TGTGCCAGCAAAGCGGGACAGCAGCAGTACTTC.

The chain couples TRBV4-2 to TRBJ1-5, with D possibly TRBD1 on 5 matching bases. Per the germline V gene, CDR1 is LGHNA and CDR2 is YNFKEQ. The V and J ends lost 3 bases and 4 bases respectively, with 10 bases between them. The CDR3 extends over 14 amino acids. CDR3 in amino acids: CASSHPGRNQPQHF. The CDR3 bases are TGTGCCAGCAGCCACCCGGGACGGAATCAGCCCCAGCATTTT.

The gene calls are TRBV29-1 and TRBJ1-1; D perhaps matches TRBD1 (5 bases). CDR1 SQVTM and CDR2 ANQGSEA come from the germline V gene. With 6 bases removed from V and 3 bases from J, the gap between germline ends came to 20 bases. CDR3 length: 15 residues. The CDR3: CSVFRVRAGDTEAFF. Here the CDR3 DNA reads TGCAGCGTATTCAGGGTGCGCGCGGGGGACACTGAAGCTTTCTTT.

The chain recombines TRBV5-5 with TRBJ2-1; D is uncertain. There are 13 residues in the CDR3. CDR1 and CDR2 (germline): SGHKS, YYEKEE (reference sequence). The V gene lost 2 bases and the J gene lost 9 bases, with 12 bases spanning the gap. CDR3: CASSFGSLGEQFF. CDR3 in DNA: TGTGCCAGCAGCTTTGGTAGTTTAGGTGAGCAGTTCTTC.

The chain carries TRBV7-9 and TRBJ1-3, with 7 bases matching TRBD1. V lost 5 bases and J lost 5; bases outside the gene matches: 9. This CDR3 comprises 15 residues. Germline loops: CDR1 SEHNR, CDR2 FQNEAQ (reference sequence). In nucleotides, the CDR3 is TGTGCCAGCAGCCAGGGACAGTTGTCGCGAAACACCATATATTTT. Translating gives CASSQGQLSRNTIYF.

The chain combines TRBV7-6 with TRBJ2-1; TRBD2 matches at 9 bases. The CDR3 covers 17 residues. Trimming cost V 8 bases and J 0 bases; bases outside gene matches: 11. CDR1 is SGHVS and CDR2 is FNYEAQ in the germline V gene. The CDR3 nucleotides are TGTGCCAGCGGGACTAGCCCCCTCACCTCCTCCTACAATGAGCAGTTCTTC. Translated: CASGTSPLTSSYNEQFF. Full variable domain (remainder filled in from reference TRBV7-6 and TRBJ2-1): GAGVSQSPRYKVTKRGQDVALRCDPISGHVSLYWYRQALGQGPEFLTYFNYEAQQDKSGLPNDRFSAERPEGSISTLTIQRTEQRDSAMYRCASGTSPLTSSYNEQFFGPGTRLTVL.

The CDR3 sequence is CASSYSQGTYEQYF. The CDR3 DNA reads as TGTGCCAGCAGTTACTCGCAGGGAACCTACGAGCAGTACTTC. The rearrangement joins TRBV6-6 to TRBJ2-7; D is possibly TRBD1 (5 bases). Germline V gene sequence: CDR1 MNHNY, CDR2 SVGAGI (reference sequence). The germline V and J ends were trimmed by 0 bases and 2 bases, with 8 bases remaining between them. This CDR3 comprises 14 residues.

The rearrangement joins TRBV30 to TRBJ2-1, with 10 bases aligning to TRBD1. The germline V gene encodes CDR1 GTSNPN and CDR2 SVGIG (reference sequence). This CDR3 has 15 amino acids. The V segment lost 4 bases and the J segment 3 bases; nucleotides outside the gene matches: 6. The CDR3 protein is CAWTPGTGVYNEQFF. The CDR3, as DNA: TGTGCCTGGACCCCCGGGACAGGGGTCTACAATGAGCAGTTCTTC. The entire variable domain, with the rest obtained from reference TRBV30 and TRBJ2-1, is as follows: SQTIHQWPATLVQPVGSPLSLECTVEGTSNPNLYWYRQAAGRGLQLLFYSVGIGQISSEVPQNLSASRPQDRQFILSSKKLLLSDSGFYLCAWTPGTGVYNEQFFGPGTRLTVL.

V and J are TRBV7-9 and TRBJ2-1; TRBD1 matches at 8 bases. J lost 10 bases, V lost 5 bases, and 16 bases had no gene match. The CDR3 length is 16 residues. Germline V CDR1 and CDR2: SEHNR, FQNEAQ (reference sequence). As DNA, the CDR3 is TGTGCCAGCAGCCCACGACAGGGGCCGCAAATGTCAGAGCAGTTCTTC. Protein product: CASSPRQGPQMSEQFF.

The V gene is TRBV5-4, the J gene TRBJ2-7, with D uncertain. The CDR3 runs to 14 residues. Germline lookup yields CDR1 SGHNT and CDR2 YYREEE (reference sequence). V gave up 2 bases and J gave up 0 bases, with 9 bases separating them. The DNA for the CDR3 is TGTGCCAGCAGCTTAGGGTCCACCTCCTACGAGCAGTACTTC. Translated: CASSLGSTSYEQYF.

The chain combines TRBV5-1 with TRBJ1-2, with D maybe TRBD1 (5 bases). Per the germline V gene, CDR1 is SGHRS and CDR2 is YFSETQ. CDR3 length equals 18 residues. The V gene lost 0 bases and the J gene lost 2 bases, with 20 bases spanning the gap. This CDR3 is CASSLGLYTDRINYGYTF. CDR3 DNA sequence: TGCGCCAGCAGCTTGGGGTTATACACAGACAGAATAAACTATGGCTACACCTTC.

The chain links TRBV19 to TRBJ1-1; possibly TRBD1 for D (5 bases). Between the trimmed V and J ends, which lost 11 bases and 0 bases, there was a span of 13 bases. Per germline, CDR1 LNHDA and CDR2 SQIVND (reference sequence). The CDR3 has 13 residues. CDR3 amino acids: CAVSGTVNTEAFF. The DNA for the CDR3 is TGTGCCGTTTCCGGGACGGTGAACACTGAAGCTTTCTTT.

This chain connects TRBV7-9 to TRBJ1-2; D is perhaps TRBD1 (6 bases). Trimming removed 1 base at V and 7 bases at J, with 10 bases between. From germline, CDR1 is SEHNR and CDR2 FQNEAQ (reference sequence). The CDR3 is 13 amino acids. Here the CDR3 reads CASSLERGAGYTF. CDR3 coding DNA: TGTGCCAGCAGCTTAGAACGGGGGGCTGGCTACACCTTC.

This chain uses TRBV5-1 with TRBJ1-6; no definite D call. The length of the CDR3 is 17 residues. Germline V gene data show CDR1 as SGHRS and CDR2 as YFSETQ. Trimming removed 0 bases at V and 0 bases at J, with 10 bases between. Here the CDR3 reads CASSLATGSSYNSPLHF. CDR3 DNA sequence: TGCGCCAGCAGCTTGGCCACGGGGAGCTCCTATAATTCACCCCTCCACTTT.

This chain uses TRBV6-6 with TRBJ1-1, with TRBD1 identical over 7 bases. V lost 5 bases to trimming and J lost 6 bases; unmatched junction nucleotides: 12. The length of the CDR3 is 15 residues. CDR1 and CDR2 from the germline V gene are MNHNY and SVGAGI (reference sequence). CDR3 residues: CASSDLTGDDSEAFF. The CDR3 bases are TGTGCCAGCAGTGATCTAACAGGGGATGACTCTGAAGCTTTCTTT.